The source of this TCR beta chain is a study of blood T cell repertoires in COVID-19. Study as a whole: The study drew acute and convalescent COVID-19 samples from the United States, Italy and Spain. PBMCs, B-cell-depleted T cells, or T cells provided the cDNA or gDNA that made up the material.

This CDR3 is 13 amino acids long. CDR1 is LGHDT, CDR2 YNNKEL, per germline (reference sequence). V shed 6 bases, J shed 3 bases, and the junction held 5 bases outside the gene matches. Those enrolled in Seattle joined during active infection and were followed longitudinally afterward. Produced via immunoSEQ multiplex PCR; TCRdb's table is partial and in-frame only. This repertoire shows approximately 500,000 clones, 85% to 90% found once; its top ten account for around 8%. Sequenced material: peripheral blood. The sequence came from a woman aged 45-59 years with COVID-19, enrolled during active disease. The rearrangement links TRBV3-1 (or the pseudogene TRBV3-2) to TRBJ2-7; the match to TRBD2 covers 7 bases. The CDR3 loop is CASSRTGGYEQYF. CDR3 coding DNA: TGTGCCAGCAGTCGGACGGGGGGCTACGAGCAGTACTTC.